This TCR beta chain was found in a study of T-cell memory formation after mild COVID-19. For the study at large: TCR clusters were mostly confined to one donor each.

This CDR3 comprises 14 residues. V shed 8 bases, J shed 2 bases, and the junction held 5 bases outside the gene matches. The germline gives CDR1 MGHDK, CDR2 SYGVNS. TCRdb analysed the 5' RACE reads with MiXCR anew, one entry per CDR3 protein. The table records 95,000 to 120,000 distinct CDR3 sequences, 18% of them present only once. The source is a man aged 18-30 years who had mild COVID-19 (a few samples of this study predate the infection). Cell type and time point are not known. The V call is TRBV25-1, the J call TRBJ2-1, with 8 bases fitting TRBD1. The sequenced material came from PBMCs or a T cell subset sorted from them (not recorded which). The CDR3 bases are TGTGCCAGCGGACAGGGTAATACCTACAATGAGCAGTTCTTC. Translated: CASGQGNTYNEQFF.